The next 7 T cell receptor beta chains were all read from a single sample in a study of T cells in Graves' hyperthyroidism and ophthalmopathy. Authors of the study amplified TCR beta CDR3 regions from RNA transcripts. The TCR CDR3 first-round RT-PCR relied on the HTBI primer set. Each CDR3 protein is one row after TCRdb ran MiXCR on the multiplex PCR reads. Of about 700,000 distinct CDR3 sequences in the sample, 14% were seen once. The sequenced sample consisted of blood. The receptors stem from a woman between 18 and 30 years old with Graves' hyperthyroidism.

This clonotype was observed at least ten times. The chain carries TRBV18 and TRBJ2-7; D is unclear. The CDR3 spans 12 residues. The germline V and J ends were trimmed by 0 bases and 5 bases, with 5 bases remaining between them. Germline V gene sequence: CDR1 KGHSH, CDR2 LQKENI. CDR3 in DNA: TGTGCCAGCTCACCACCGGGTCACGAGCAGTACTTC. This gives the protein CASSPPGHEQYF.

A few counts support this clonotype. CDR3 nucleotide sequence: TGCAGTGCTAGTTACAGGGTCGTCACTCCTAACTATGGCTACACCTTC. This gives the protein CSASYRVVTPNYGYTF. The rearrangement uses TRBV20-1 and TRBJ1-2, with D perhaps matching TRBD1 (6 bases). The CDR3 runs to 16 residues. V lost 3 bases and J 0 bases, leaving 17 bases between the germline ends. The germline V gene has CDR1 DFQATT and CDR2 SNEGSKA (reference sequence).

V and J are TRBV3-1 and TRBJ1-1; weak D call: TRBD1 (6 bases). CDR1 and CDR2 from the germline V gene are LGHDT and YNNKEL (reference sequence). The CDR3 extends over 15 amino acids. V dropped 3 bases and J dropped 5 bases, with 16 bases sitting between them. The DNA for the CDR3 is TGTGCCAGCAGCCACCTGACAGGTACTGGAACTGAAGCTTTCTTT. This encodes CASSHLTGTGTEAFF.

The chain links TRBV7-9 to TRBJ2-1; D is perhaps TRBD2 (5 bases). V lost 6 bases and J lost 13, with 16 bases in between. The CDR3 is 12 amino acids. Germline-derived CDR1 and CDR2 are SEHNR and FQNEAQ (reference sequence). This chain's CDR3 is CASRNWEPAQFF. As DNA, the CDR3 is TGTGCCAGCAGGAATTGGGAGCCGGCCCAGTTCTTC.

This clonotype was counted at least ten times. This CDR3 is CASSLGQGLAGGPYEQYF. In DNA, the CDR3 is TGTGCCAGCAGCTTAGGGCAGGGACTAGCGGGAGGGCCTTACGAGCAGTACTTC. This rearrangement joins TRBV7-8 to TRBJ2-7, with 16 positions matching TRBD2. Trimming cost V 1 base and J 4 bases; bases outside gene matches: 7. Looked up from germline, CDR1 is SGHVS and CDR2 is FQNEAQ. The CDR3 consists of 18 residues.

This clonotype was counted only a few times. The chain combines TRBV3-1 with TRBJ2-7, with TRBD2 matching over 9 bases. CDR3 length equals 16 residues. Germline V gene data show CDR1 as LGHDT and CDR2 as YNNKEL (reference sequence). The V gene end was trimmed by 4 bases and the J gene end by 2 bases; junction bases not matched to a gene: 9. The CDR3 bases are TGTGCCAGCAGCCTATCCGGGACTAGCCTTACCTACGAGCAGTACTTC. It specifies CASSLSGTSLTYEQYF.

This clonotype was seen more than once but under ten times. A clone one base away is much larger, so this may be a read error. V is TRBV6-2 or TRBV6-3 and J is TRBJ2-1; 11 nucleotides match TRBD2. The germline V gene encodes CDR1 MNHEY and CDR2 SVGEGT. This CDR3 comprises 17 residues. The CDR3 nucleotides read TGTGTCAGCAGCTGGGTCGGAGGACTAGCGGGCGGCAATGAGCAGTTCTTC. This encodes CVSSWVGGLAGGNEQFF.